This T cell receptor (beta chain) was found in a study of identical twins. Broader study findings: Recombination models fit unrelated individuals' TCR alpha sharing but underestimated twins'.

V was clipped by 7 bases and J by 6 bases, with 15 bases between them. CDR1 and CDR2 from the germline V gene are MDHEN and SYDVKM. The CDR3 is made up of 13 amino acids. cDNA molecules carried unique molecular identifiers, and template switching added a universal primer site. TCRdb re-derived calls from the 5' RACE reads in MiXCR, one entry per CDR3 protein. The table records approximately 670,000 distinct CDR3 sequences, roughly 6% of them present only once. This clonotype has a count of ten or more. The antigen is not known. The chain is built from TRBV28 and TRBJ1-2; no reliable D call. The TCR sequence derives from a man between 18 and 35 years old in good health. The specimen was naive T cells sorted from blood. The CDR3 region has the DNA TGTGCCAGCACCAATACGGGGTGGGATGGCTACACCTTC. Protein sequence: CASTNTGWDGYTF.